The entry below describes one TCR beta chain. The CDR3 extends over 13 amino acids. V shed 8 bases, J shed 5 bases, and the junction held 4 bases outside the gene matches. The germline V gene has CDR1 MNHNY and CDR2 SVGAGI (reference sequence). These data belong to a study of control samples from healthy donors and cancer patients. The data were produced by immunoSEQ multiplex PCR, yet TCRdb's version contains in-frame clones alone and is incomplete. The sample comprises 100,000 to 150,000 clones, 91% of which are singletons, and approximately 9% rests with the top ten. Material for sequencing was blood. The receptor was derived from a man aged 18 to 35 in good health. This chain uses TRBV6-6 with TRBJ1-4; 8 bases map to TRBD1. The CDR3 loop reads CASSWTGNEKLFF. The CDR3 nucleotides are TGTGCCAGCTCCTGGACAGGGAATGAAAAACTGTTTTTT.